These T cell receptor beta chains were read from a single sample in a study of blood T cell repertoires in COVID-19. TCRdb's table, derived via immunoSEQ multiplex PCR, lists solely in-frame clones and lacks some. The sample gives around 200,000 clones, about four fifths of which show up once; around 6.3% is in the top ten. The specimen was peripheral blood. These receptors were collected from a woman aged 40 to 49 with acute or convalescent COVID-19. Both conserved end residues are part of each CDR3. D genes are given only for firm matches. Not every row has a clone size; where given, it reads once, few, many or a size class.

j_call v_call d_call clone_size cdr3_aa cdr3_nt
TRBJ2-1 TRBV11-2 . . CASSPVTAGEQFF TGTGCCAGCAGCCCAGTGACAGCAGGTGAGCAGTTCTTC
TRBJ2-7 TRBV27 . few CASSILSYEQYF TGTGCCAGCAGTATCCTCTCCTACGAGCAGTACTTC
TRBJ2-5 TRBV4-1 . . CASSQPGSKKTQYF TGCGCCAGCAGCCAACCAGGGTCGAAAAAGACCCAGTACTTC
TRBJ2-3 TRBV28 TRBD2 . CAGAGGPTDTQYF TGTGCCGGAGCGGGGGGGCCCACAGATACGCAGTATTTT
TRBJ2-7 TRBV30 . once CAWSVTAEDEQYF TGTGCCTGGAGTGTAACGGCCGAGGACGAGCAGTACTTC
TRBJ1-4 TRBV25-1 . . CASSEYYSLFF TGTGCCAGCAGTGAATATTACAGTCTGTTTTTT
TRBJ2-5 TRBV4-2 . . CASSLSSGAQETQYF TGTGCCAGCAGCCTTTCCTCAGGGGCCCAGGAGACCCAGTACTTC
TRBJ2-6 TRBV10-3 TRBD1 . CAILGQQFSGANVLTF TGTGCCATCTTGGGACAGCAATTCTCTGGGGCCAACGTCCTGACTTTC
TRBJ1-1 TRBV7-8 . . CASSPVMNTEAFF TGTGCCAGCAGCCCAGTAATGAACACTGAAGCTTTCTTT
TRBJ1-1 TRBV2 . . CASSVLESNTEAFF TGTGCCAGCAGTGTCCTGGAGTCGAACACTGAAGCTTTCTTT
TRBJ1-5 TRBV5-1 . . CASSLAGSPNQPQHF TGCGCCAGCAGCTTGGCCGGGAGCCCTAATCAGCCCCAGCATTTT
TRBJ1-5 TRBV30 . . CAWSVNEVTPQHF TGTGCCTGGAGTGTTAATGAGGTTACGCCCCAGCATTTT
TRBJ1-5 TRBV4-1 . . CASSQGWGQEPQHF TGCGCCAGCAGCCAAGGATGGGGGCAGGAGCCCCAGCATTTT
TRBJ1-3 TRBV5-1 TRBD1 . CASSIGQADSGNTIYF TGCGCCAGCAGCATCGGACAGGCTGACTCTGGAAACACCATATATTTT
TRBJ1-1 TRBV24-1 . . CATSQGPFTEAFF TGTGCCACCAGTCAGGGGCCCTTCACTGAAGCTTTCTTT
TRBJ2-4 TRBV30 TRBD2 . CASDVIGLAGDIQYF TGTGCCTCCGACGTAATAGGACTAGCGGGCGACATTCAGTACTTC
TRBJ1-3 TRBV29-1 . . CSVDGQGNTIYF TGCAGCGTGGACGGACAGGGAAACACCATATATTTT
TRBJ2-7 TRBV4-1 . . CASSQDGGGVYEQYF TGCGCCAGCAGCCAAGACGGAGGGGGCGTATACGAGCAGTACTTC
TRBJ1-6 TRBV2 . few CASTPDYNSPLHF TGTGCCAGCACGCCAGACTATAATTCACCCCTCCACTTT
TRBJ1-5 TRBV6-4 . . CASSKDRFNQPQHF TGTGCCAGCAGTAAAGACAGATTTAATCAGCCCCAGCATTTT
TRBJ2-1 TRBV28 TRBD2 . CASRQRGNEQFF TGTGCCAGCAGACAGCGGGGGAATGAGCAGTTCTTC
TRBJ2-1 TRBV2 . . CASSEVAEQFF TGTGCCAGCAGTGAAGTAGCGGAGCAGTTCTTC
TRBJ1-2 TRBV12-3/TRBV12-4 . . CASREVNYGYTF TGTGCCAGCAGAGAGGTTAACTATGGCTACACCTTC
TRBJ2-5 TRBV7-2 . . CASSLVSGWETQYF TGTGCCAGCAGCTTAGTTTCCGGGTGGGAGACCCAGTACTTC
TRBJ1-2 TRBV18 . few CASSPGDRRYGYTF TGTGCCAGCTCACCTGGAGACAGAAGATATGGCTACACCTTC
TRBJ1-4 TRBV3-1/TRBV3-2 TRBD1 . CASSQAPGTGFHGEKLFF TGTGCCAGCAGCCAAGCCCCCGGGACAGGGTTCCACGGTGAAAAACTGTTTTTT
TRBJ2-5 TRBV28 . once CASSASQETQYF TGTGCCAGCTCGGCTAGCCAAGAGACCCAGTACTTC
TRBJ1-3 TRBV5-1 . . CASSSSGTPGNTIYF TGCGCCAGCAGCTCGTCCGGGACACCTGGAAACACCATATATTTT
TRBJ2-5 TRBV28 TRBD1 . CASSLVRTGEETQYF TGTGCCAGCAGTTTAGTGCGGACAGGGGAGGAGACCCAGTACTTC
TRBJ2-3 TRBV5-1 TRBD2 . CASSLETSGVTDTQYF TGCGCCAGCAGCTTGGAGACTAGCGGGGTCACAGATACGCAGTATTTT
TRBJ2-1 TRBV7-8 TRBD2 . CASSPRTSGGRGNEQFF TGTGCCAGCAGCCCCCGGACTAGCGGGGGTAGGGGCAATGAGCAGTTCTTC
TRBJ2-7 TRBV19 . few CASRSDRSPYEQYF TGTGCCAGTAGATCTGACAGGTCACCCTACGAGCAGTACTTC
TRBJ1-2 TRBV6-1 . . CASSEARGGAGSGYTF TGTGCCAGCAGTGAAGCGAGGGGGGGCGCTGGGAGTGGCTACACCTTC
TRBJ2-2 TRBV30 TRBD1 . CAWRPRGRGPMVNTGELFF TGTGCCTGGAGACCCAGGGGCAGGGGGCCGATGGTCAACACCGGGGAGCTGTTTTTT
TRBJ2-2 TRBV5-4 TRBD1 . CATTGTGELFF TGTGCCACGACAGGGACCGGGGAGCTGTTTTTT
TRBJ2-3 TRBV19 TRBD2 once CASSMRSGADTQYF TGTGCCAGTAGTATGCGTAGCGGGGCAGATACGCAGTATTTT